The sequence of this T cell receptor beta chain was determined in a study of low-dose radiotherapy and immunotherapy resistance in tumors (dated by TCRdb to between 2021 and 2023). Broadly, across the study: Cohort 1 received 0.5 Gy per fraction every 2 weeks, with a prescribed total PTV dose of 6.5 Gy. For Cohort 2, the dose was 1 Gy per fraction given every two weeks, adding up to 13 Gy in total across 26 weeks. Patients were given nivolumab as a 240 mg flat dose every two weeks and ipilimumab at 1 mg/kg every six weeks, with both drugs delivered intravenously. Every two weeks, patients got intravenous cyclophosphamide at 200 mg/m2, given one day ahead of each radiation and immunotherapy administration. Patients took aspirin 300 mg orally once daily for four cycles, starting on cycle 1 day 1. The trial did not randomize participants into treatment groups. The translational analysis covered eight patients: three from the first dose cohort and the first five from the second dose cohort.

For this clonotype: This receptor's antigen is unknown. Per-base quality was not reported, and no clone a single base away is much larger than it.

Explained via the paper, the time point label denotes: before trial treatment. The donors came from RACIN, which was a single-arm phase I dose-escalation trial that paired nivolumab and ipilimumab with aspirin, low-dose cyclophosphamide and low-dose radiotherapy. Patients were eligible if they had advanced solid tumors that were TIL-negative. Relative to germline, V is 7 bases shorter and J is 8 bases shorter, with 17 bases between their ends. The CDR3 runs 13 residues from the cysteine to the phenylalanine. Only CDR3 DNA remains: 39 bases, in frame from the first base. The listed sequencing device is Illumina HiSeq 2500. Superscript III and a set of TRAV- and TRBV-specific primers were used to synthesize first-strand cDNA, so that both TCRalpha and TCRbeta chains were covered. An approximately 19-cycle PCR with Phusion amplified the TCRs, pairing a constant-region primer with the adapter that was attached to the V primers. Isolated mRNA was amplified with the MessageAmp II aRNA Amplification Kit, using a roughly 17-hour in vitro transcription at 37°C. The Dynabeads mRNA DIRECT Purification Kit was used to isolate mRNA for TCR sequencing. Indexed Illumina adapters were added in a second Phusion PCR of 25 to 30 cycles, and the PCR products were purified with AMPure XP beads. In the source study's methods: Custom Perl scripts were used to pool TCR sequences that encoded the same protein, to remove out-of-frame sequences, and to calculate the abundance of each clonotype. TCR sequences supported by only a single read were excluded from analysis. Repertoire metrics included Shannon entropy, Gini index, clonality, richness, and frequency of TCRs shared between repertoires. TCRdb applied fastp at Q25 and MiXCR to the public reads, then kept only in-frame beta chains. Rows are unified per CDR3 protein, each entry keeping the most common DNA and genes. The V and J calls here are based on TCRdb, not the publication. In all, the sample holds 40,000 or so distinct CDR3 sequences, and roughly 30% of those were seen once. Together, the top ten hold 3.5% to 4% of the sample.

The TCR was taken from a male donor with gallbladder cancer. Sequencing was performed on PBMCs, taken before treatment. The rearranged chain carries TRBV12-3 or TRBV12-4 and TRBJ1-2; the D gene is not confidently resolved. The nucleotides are TGTGCCAGCACCCTCGGTGGGCTATGGGGCTACACCTTC. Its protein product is CASTLGGLWGYTF.